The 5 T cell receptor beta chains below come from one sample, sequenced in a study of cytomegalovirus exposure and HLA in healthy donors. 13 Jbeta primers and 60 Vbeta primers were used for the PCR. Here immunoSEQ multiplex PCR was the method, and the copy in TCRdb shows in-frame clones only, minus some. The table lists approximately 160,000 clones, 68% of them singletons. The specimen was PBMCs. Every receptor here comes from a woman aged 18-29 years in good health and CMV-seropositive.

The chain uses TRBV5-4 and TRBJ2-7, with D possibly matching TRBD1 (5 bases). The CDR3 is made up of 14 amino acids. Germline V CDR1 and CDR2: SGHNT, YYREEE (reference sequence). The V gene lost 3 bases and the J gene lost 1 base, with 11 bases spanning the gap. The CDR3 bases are TGTGCCAGCAGCTCCAGGGATAGGTCCTACGAGCAGTACTTC. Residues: CASSSRDRSYEQYF.

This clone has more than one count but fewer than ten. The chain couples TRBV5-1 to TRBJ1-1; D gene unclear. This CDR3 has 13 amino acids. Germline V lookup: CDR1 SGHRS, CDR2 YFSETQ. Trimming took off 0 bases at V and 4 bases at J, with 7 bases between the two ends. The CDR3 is CASSLEEVTEAFF. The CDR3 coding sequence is TGCGCCAGCAGCTTGGAAGAGGTCACTGAAGCTTTCTTT.

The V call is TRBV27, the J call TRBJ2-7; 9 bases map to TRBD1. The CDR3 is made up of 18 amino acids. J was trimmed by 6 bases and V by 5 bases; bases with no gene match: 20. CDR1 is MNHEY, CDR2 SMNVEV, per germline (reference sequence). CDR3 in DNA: TGTGCCAGCAGTGCGAAACCGGGACAGGGTTTTGGTCGGAGCGAGCAGTACTTC. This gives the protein CASSAKPGQGFGRSEQYF.

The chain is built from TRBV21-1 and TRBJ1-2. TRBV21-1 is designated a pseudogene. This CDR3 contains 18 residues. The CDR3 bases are TGTGCCAGCAGCAAAGTTTCCCTGCCCGCCCCGAGCCTATATGGCTACACCTTC. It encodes CASSKVSLPAPSLYGYTF.

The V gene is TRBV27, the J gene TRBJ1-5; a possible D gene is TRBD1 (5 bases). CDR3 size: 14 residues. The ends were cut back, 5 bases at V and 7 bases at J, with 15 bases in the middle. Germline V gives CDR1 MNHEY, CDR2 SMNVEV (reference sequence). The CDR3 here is CASSPGTQGQPQHF. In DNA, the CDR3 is TGTGCCAGCAGTCCCGGGACTCAGGGACAGCCCCAGCATTTT.